This TCR beta chain was captured in a study of blood T cells in healthy people across ages. Trimming cost V 2 bases and J 2 bases; bases outside gene matches: 7. Germline assignment: CDR1 MDHEN and CDR2 SYDVKM. This CDR3 region has 17 residues. Extractions gave at least 5.5 micrograms of total RNA per sample. The authors ran a second PCR of about 6 to 12 cycles using a sample-barcoded 5' primer and a J-beta primer mix. TCRdb re-called the 5' RACE reads through MiXCR, storing one row per CDR3 protein. The data contain roughly 1,500,000 distinct CDR3 sequences, 42% of them singletons. The study, taken as a whole, reports: Across the age range, TCR beta diversity per million T cells fell in a roughly linear way.

Details on this clonotype: Its target is unknown.

This receptor was obtained from a woman under 30 in good health. The chain uses TRBV28 and TRBJ2-1; 9 bases are a match to TRBD2. Sequencing input: blood. The CDR3 DNA sequence: TGTGCCAGCAGTTTAGTAGCGGGGGCGTTACCCTACAATGAGCAGTTCTTC. Protein product: CASSLVAGALPYNEQFF.